The source of this T cell receptor (beta chain) is a study of identical twins. With regard to this clonotype: Its specificity is not known.

Overall study results and limits: The study based its conclusions on cross-sectional statistical analysis and did not follow the same donors. Partial confounding of zero-insertion analyses by invariant MAIT and iNKT cells was possible.

TCRdb analysed the 5' RACE reads with MiXCR anew, one entry per CDR3 protein. The sample consists of just under 550,000 distinct CDR3 sequences, approximately 14% of them appearing once. Trimming left V 4 bases short and J 3 bases short, with 21 bases between. CDR3 size: 17 residues. The germline CDR1 and CDR2 sequences are SGHDT and YYEEEE. The same data also went into a second study, on yellow fever vaccine responses in identical twins.

The sample was CD4+ T cells sorted from blood. This TCR came from a woman aged 18-35 years in good health. J is TRBJ2-3 and V is TRBV5-6; the D gene is possibly TRBD1 (6 bases). The CDR3 reads CASSRRAWGRGTDTQYF. The CDR3 DNA sequence: TGTGCCAGCAGCCGTCGGGCGTGGGGGCGAGGTACAGATACGCAGTATTTT.